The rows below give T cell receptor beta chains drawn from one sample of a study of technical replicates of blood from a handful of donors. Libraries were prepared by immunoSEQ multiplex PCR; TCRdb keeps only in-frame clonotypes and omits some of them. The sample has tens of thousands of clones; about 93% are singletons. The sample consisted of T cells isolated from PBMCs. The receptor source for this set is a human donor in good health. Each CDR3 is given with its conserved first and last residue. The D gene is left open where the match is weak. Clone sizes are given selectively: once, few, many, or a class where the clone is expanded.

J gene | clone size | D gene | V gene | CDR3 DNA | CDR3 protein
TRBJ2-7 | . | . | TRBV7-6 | TGTGCCAGCAGCCCCAGCTCCTACGAGCAGTACTTC | CASSPSSYEQYF
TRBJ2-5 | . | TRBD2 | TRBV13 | TGTGCCAGCAGCCGTAGCGGGCCGCGGACCCAGTACTTC | CASSRSGPRTQYF
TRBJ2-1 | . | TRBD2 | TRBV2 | TGTGCCAGCAGTGACGGGACTAGCGGGCTTCCGCAGTTCTTC | CASSDGTSGLPQFF
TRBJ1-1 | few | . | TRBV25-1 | TGTGCCAGCAAAGGGGGCACTGAAGCTTTCTTT | CASKGGTEAFF
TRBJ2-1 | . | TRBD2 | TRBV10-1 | TGCGCCAGCAGCGTAGAACTAGCGGGAGTGTATGAGCAGTTCTTC | CASSVELAGVYEQFF
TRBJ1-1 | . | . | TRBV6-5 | TGTGCCAGCAATTCAAGACAGGCCAACACTGAAGCTTTCTTT | CASNSRQANTEAFF
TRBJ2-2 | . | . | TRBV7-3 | TGTGCCAGCAGCGATACCACAGGGCAGGACACCGGGGAGCTGTTTTTT | CASSDTTGQDTGELFF
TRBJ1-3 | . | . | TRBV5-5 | TGTGCCAGCGTAGGGGTAGGGTCTGGAAACACCATATATTTT | CASVGVGSGNTIYF
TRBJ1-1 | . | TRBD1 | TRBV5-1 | TGCGCCAGCAGCTTCACAGGGGTAAGGAACACTGAAGCTTTCTTT | CASSFTGVRNTEAFF
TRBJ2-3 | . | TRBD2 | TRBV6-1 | TGTGCCAGCAGTGAACTGATTAGCGGGGGAACAGATACGCAGTATTTT | CASSELISGGTDTQYF
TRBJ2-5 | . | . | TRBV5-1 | TGCGCCAGCAGCCTGAGAGGTGAGGAGACCCAGTACTTC | CASSLRGEETQYF
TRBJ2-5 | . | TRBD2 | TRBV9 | TGTGCCAGCAGCGTAGCATCAGCGGGAGGGCCCCAAGAGACCCAGTACTTC | CASSVASAGGPQETQYF
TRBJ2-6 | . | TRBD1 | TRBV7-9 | TGTGCCAGCAGCTTAGCGGTGACAGGGAACTCTGGGGCCAACGTCCTGACTTTC | CASSLAVTGNSGANVLTF
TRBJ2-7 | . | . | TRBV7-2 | TGTGCCAGCAGCTTAGTGGGCTCAGGGCAGTTTTCTTTCGAGCAGTACTTC | CASSLVGSGQFSFEQYF
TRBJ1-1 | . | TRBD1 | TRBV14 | TGTGCCAGCAGGGAATTTGACAGGGGCACTGAAGCTTTCTTT | CASREFDRGTEAFF
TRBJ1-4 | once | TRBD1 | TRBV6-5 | TGTGCCAGCAGTTACGGTGGTACAGGGGGCGAAAAACTGTTTTTT | CASSYGGTGGEKLFF
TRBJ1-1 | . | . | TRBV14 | TGTGCCAGCAGCCAAGATCCGGGGAACACTGAAGCTTTCTTT | CASSQDPGNTEAFF
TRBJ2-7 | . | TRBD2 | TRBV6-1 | TGTGCCAGCAGTGTCCGAGCGGGGGAATACTACGAGCAGTACTTC | CASSVRAGEYYEQYF
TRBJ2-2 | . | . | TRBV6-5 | TGTGCCAGCAGTTACTCGATCCCACTAACCGCCGGGGAGCTGTTTTTT | CASSYSIPLTAGELFF
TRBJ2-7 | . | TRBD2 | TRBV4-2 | TGTGCCAGCAGCCATCTTAGCGGGGGGGCCTACGAGCAGTACTTC | CASSHLSGGAYEQYF
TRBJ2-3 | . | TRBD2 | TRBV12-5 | TGTGCTAGTGGTTTGGTACGGGGACTAGCGGGGGCGGGAGATACGCAGTATTTT | CASGLVRGLAGAGDTQYF
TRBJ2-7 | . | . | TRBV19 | TGTGCCAGTAAAGAGGGGGCGGGGATGGGGCAGTACTTC | CASKEGAGMGQYF
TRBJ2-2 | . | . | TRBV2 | TGTGCCAGCAGTGTTTCCCCCTCCTCGAACACCGGGGAGCTGTTTTTT | CASSVSPSSNTGELFF
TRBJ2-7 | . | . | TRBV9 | TGTGCCAGCAGCGTAGGGGCGACCTCAACCTACGAGCAGTACTTC | CASSVGATSTYEQYF
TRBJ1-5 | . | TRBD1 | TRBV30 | TGTGCCTGGAGTGCCCGGGACAGGGATTCTCAGCCCCAGCATTTT | CAWSARDRDSQPQHF
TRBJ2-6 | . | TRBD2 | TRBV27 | TGTGCCAGCAGTTCGGGGGGACCCTCTGGGGCCAACGTCCTGACTTTC | CASSSGGPSGANVLTF
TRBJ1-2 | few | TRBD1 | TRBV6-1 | TGTGCCAGCAGTGAAGCGCTCGGGACAGGGAAGCCCTATGGCTACACCTTC | CASSEALGTGKPYGYTF
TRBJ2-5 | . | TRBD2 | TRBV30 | TGTGCCTGGAGCAGGGGACTAGAAGAGACCCAGTACTTC | CAWSRGLEETQYF
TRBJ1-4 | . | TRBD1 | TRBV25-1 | TGTGCCAGCAGAGACAGGGCCCCGGCAACTAATGAAAAACTGTTTTTT | CASRDRAPATNEKLFF
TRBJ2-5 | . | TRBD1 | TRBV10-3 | TGTGCCACCAGACAGGGGGCTCTTAAAGAGACCCAGTACTTC | CATRQGALKETQYF
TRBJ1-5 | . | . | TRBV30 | TGTGCCTGGAGCCCACCCCTGGCCAGGTACCATCAGCCCCAGCATTTT | CAWSPPLARYHQPQHF
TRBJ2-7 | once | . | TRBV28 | TGTGCCAGCAGTCCGTCCGATCCGGGACACTACGAGCAGTACTTC | CASSPSDPGHYEQYF
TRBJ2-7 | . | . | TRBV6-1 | TGTGCCAGCAGTGAGGATCTCACAGCCCCCTACGAGCAGTACTTC | CASSEDLTAPYEQYF